One sample yielded the 13 T cell receptor beta chains listed below, sequenced in a study of T cells after posttransplantation cyclophosphamide. Sequencing used immunoSEQ multiplex PCR; TCRdb keeps in-frame clones, though not all of them. This table holds approximately 13,000 clones with no singletons; the top ten claim more than 20%. Treatment was busulfan-fludarabine conditioning, a marrow graft, and cyclophosphamide on days +3 and +4. The material was PBMCs, obtained 950 to 1,200 days after allogeneic stem cell transplant with posttransplant cyclophosphamide. These receptors all stem from a female patient aged 40-49 years who received an allogeneic stem cell transplant from a related donor, was CMV-positive, and had no GVHD. Part of the T cells may come from the graft donor.

There are many counts of this clone. The genes are TRBV7-8 and TRBJ1-4; possible D gene TRBD1, 6 bases. V was pared by 5 bases and J by 8 bases, with 12 bases between. The CDR3 runs 13 residues. Germline loops: CDR1 SGHVS, CDR2 FQNEAQ. In nucleotides, the CDR3 is TGTGCCAGCAGCCCACAGGGCGGGGAAAAACTGTTTTTT. This gives the protein CASSPQGGEKLFF.

This clone has at least ten counts. CDR3 sequence: CSVEIGVLAGASYEQYF. DNA for the CDR3: TGCAGCGTTGAAATCGGGGTACTAGCGGGCGCCTCCTACGAGCAGTACTTC. The V call is TRBV29-1, the J call TRBJ2-7; 9 bases agree with TRBD2. This CDR3 spans 17 amino acids. The ends lost 2 bases at V and 0 bases at J; junction bases unmatched: 11. From germline, CDR1 is SQVTM and CDR2 ANQGSEA.

This clone was observed a handful of times. CDR3 coding DNA: TGTGCCAGCAGTACCCGGGACATTGACGAGCAGTACTTC. Amino acids: CASSTRDIDEQYF. The chain joins TRBV6-5 to TRBJ2-7; a weak D match, TRBD1 (6 bases). This CDR3 spans 13 amino acids. Germline V gene sequence: CDR1 MNHEY, CDR2 SVGAGI. V dropped 5 bases and J dropped 5 bases, with 13 bases sitting between them.

In its sample, this clone was seen many times. The V gene is TRBV4-3, the J gene TRBJ2-1; D is perhaps TRBD1 (6 bases). CDR1 and CDR2 (germline): LGHNA, YSLEER. V shed 4 bases and J shed 1 base, with 8 bases lying between them. CDR3 length equals 14 residues. CDR3 coding DNA: TGCGCCAGCAGCCGAACAGGGTCCTACAATGAGCAGTTCTTC. This translates into CASSRTGSYNEQFF.

This clone has just a few counts. The chain combines TRBV9 with TRBJ2-7, with no clear D. Germline assignment: CDR1 SGDLS and CDR2 YYNGEE. The CDR3 has 15 residues. The DNA for the CDR3 is TGTTCTATTTTTTTCAAACAGAAGACGGCATACGAGCAGTACTTC. This codes for CSIFFKQKTAYEQYF.

This clone was recorded at least ten times. The rearrangement links TRBV19 to TRBJ1-5; D is uncertain. The V gene's germline CDR1 is LNHDA and CDR2 SQIVND (reference sequence). The CDR3 spans 13 residues. V was clipped by 8 bases and J by 4 bases, with 12 bases between them. CDR3 in amino acids: CASQTPGNQPQHF. DNA of the CDR3: TGTGCCAGTCAAACACCGGGGAATCAGCCCCAGCATTTT.

This clone was seen repeatedly, ten times or more. The J gene is TRBJ2-7, the V gene TRBV7-2, with TRBD2 identical over 8 bases. Germline V lookup: CDR1 SGHTA, CDR2 FQGNSA. V gave up 1 base and J gave up 0 bases; unmatched junction bases: 5. This CDR3 is built from 16 residues. The CDR3 sequence is CASSLDSGTSSYEQYF. The DNA of the CDR3 is TGTGCCAGCAGCTTAGATAGCGGGACTAGCTCCTACGAGCAGTACTTC.

The chain carries TRBV5-6 and TRBJ2-5, with 9 bases matching TRBD2. The junction had 11 bases not matched to a gene; V was cut back by 3 bases and J by 5 bases. Germline CDR1 reads SGHDT; CDR2 reads YYEEEE. The CDR3 consists of 16 residues. The CDR3: CASSSPPAGGRETQYF. CDR3 DNA: TGTGCCAGCAGCTCGCCCCCAGCGGGGGGCAGGGAGACCCAGTACTTC.

This clone was observed at least ten times. This sequence joins TRBV5-6 and TRBJ2-2; 13 bases agree with TRBD2. The CDR3 is made up of 17 amino acids. Germline V gene data show CDR1 as SGHDT and CDR2 as YYEEEE. V was clipped by 4 bases and J by 2 bases; unmatched bases: 5. The CDR3 loop is CASSVGLAGRNTGELFF. The CDR3 nucleotides read TGTGCCAGCAGCGTGGGACTAGCGGGGCGTAACACCGGGGAGCTGTTTTTT.

This clone was recorded many times. The chain is built from TRBV5-8 and TRBJ2-7, with 7 bases fitting TRBD2. The germline CDR1 and CDR2 sequences are SGHTS and YDEGEE. With V trimmed by 4 bases and J by 5 bases, 9 bases remained unmatched. This CDR3 has 14 amino acids. The DNA of the CDR3 is TGTGCCAGCAGCGGGAAACTAGCGAGGGACGAGCAGTACTTC. The encoded protein is CASSGKLARDEQYF.

This clone has ten or more counts. The chain is built from TRBV4-1 and TRBJ1-2, with D tentatively TRBD1 (6 bases). CDR1 is MGHRA and CDR2 is YSYEKL in the germline V gene. Trimming removed 5 bases from V and 8 bases from J, with 15 bases in between. This CDR3 region has 13 residues. In DNA form, the CDR3 reads TGCGCCAGCAGCGACCTAGGGGGTTACGGCTACACCTTC. Translated, it gives CASSDLGGYGYTF.

The sample holds many counts of this clone. The chain carries TRBV7-9 and TRBJ2-7; weak D call: TRBD2 (5 bases). Germline CDR1 and CDR2: SEHNR and FQNEAQ (reference sequence). The CDR3 totals 16 residues. Trimming took off 7 bases at V and 5 bases at J, with 24 bases between the two ends. CDR3 in amino acids: CASTLSKPGLRNEQYF. CDR3 bases: TGTGCCAGCACCCTCTCAAAGCCGGGGTTAAGGAACGAGCAGTACTTC.

This clone showed up many times. This chain links TRBV9 with TRBJ2-7; 11 positions agree with TRBD2. The CDR3 sequence is 15 residues long. V dropped 0 bases and J dropped 1; count of bases not matched to a gene: 0. Germline CDR1 reads SGDLS; CDR2 reads YYNGEE. CDR3 amino acids: CASSVGLAGSYEQYF. As DNA, the CDR3 is TGTGCCAGCAGCGTAGGACTAGCGGGATCCTACGAGCAGTACTTC.